The source of this T cell receptor (beta chain) is a study of control samples from healthy donors and cancer patients. The CDR3 has 14 amino acids. Germline values: CDR1 SGHTA, CDR2 FQGTGA. With 5 bases clipped from V and 7 bases from J, the junction kept 10 bases outside the gene matches. Assay used: immunoSEQ multiplex PCR; TCRdb lists only in-frame clones, some missing. The sample includes about 410,000 clones, around 90% of them seen just once. The clonotype originates from a middle-aged man with head and neck cancer. The sequenced sample was PBMCs. The chain carries TRBV7-3 and TRBJ1-2; TRBD1 agrees at 7 bases. CDR3 nucleotide sequence: TGTGCCAGCAGCCCCCAACCACAGGGGTTTGGCTACACCTTC. Protein product: CASSPQPQGFGYTF.